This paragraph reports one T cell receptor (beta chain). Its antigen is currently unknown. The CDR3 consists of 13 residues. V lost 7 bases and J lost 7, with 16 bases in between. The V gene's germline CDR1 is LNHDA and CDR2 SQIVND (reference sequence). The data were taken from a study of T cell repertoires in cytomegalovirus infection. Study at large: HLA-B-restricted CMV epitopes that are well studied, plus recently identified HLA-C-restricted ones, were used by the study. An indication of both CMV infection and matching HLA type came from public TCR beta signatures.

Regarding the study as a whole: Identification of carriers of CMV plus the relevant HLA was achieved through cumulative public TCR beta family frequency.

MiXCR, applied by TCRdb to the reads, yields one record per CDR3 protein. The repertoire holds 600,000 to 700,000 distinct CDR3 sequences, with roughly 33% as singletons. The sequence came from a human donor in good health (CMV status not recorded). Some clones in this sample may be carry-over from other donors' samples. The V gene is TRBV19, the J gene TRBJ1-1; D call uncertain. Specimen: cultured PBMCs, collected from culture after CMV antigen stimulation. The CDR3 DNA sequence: TGTGCCAGTACTAACCTCGAGGGCGGTGAAGCTTTCTTT. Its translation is CASTNLEGGEAFF. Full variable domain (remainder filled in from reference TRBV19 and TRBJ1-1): DGGITQSPKYLFRKEGQNVTLSCEQNLNHDAMYWYRQDPGQGLRLIYYSQIVNDFQKGDIAEGYSVSREKKESFPLTVTSAQKNPTAFYLCASTNLEGGEAFFGQGTRLTVV.